The 29 T cell receptor beta chains given below trace back to one sample, sequenced in a study of Graves' ophthalmopathy and Graves' hyperthyroidism. From RNA, the CDR3 regions of TCR beta chains were amplified and sequenced. A first-round RT-PCR used HTBI primers, followed by a second-round multiplex PCR. Each CDR3 protein gets one entry after TCRdb re-called the multiplex PCR reads with MiXCR. In the table there are about 400,000 distinct CDR3 sequences, around 18% of which are singletons. The specimen was peripheral blood. All receptors come from a woman aged 18 to 35 with Graves' ophthalmopathy.

This clonotype was seen a few times. The chain carries TRBV10-3 and TRBJ1-1, with 7 bases matching TRBD1. The CDR3 loop spans 15 amino acids. CDR1 and CDR2 from the germline V gene are ENHRY and SYGVKD. The CDR3 DNA is TGTGCTGGGGATGCGACAGGGCCGATAAACACTGAAGCTTTCTTT. It encodes CAGDATGPINTEAFF.

The chain employs TRBV10-3 and TRBJ2-7; D call uncertain. The germline V gene has CDR1 ENHRY and CDR2 SYGVKD. The CDR3 has 15 amino acids. V shed 11 bases and J shed 1 base, with 21 bases lying between them. The CDR3 DNA reads TGTGCCTCAAAGCGCGGTGTAGGGTCATCCTACGAGCAGTACTTC. This gives the protein CASKRGVGSSYEQYF.

This clonotype was detected ten times or more. CDR3 sequence reads: CASSLVPETYGYTF. DNA for the CDR3: TGCGCCAGCAGCTTGGTACCGGAAACCTATGGCTACACCTTC. The gene calls are TRBV5-1 and TRBJ1-2; no reliable D call. The CDR3 runs to 14 residues. The V end was cut by 0 bases, the J end by 4 bases, with 10 bases between. CDR1 is SGHRS and CDR2 is YFSETQ in the germline V gene.

This clonotype was counted at least ten times. This chain uses TRBV6-2 or TRBV6-3 with TRBJ1-1; no definite D call. The CDR3 has 13 residues. V lost 6 bases and J lost 5, with 13 bases in between. Per the germline V gene, CDR1 is MNHEY and CDR2 is SVGEGT. In nucleotides, the CDR3 is TGTGCCAGCAGCCTGCTTTTTTGGACTGAAGCTTTCTTT. This translates into CASSLLFWTEAFF.

This clonotype was observed many times. The V and J genes are TRBV11-2 and TRBJ1-2; D is possibly TRBD1 (5 bases). V was cut by 4 bases and J by 5 bases, with 20 bases left in between. CDR1 is SGHAT and CDR2 is FQNNGV in the germline V gene. The CDR3 contains 16 residues. The CDR3 DNA reads as TGTGCCAGCAGCTCGCAAGTGCAGGGCTTTTATTATGGCTACACCTTC. Translating it yields CASSSQVQGFYYGYTF.

This clonotype was picked up many times. The chain links TRBV12-3 or TRBV12-4 to TRBJ1-2, with unresolved D. Trimming took off 6 bases at V and 0 bases at J, with 14 bases between the two ends. This CDR3 spans 15 amino acids. CDR3 in DNA: TGTGCCAGCAGCCCTGGGAGGAGAGCTAACTATGGCTACACCTTC. It is translated as CASSPGRRANYGYTF.

This clonotype was found many times. This chain joins TRBV7-2 and TRBJ1-2; D remains ambiguous. This CDR3 comprises 16 residues. Germline CDR1 SGHTA, CDR2 FQGNSA. V was trimmed by 0 bases and J by 5 bases, leaving 16 bases between them. The CDR3 region is CASSLAWKAAGYGYTF. CDR3 coding DNA: TGTGCCAGCAGCTTAGCGTGGAAAGCGGCCGGTTATGGCTACACCTTC. The full variable domain, its missing parts supplied by reference TRBV7-2 and TRBJ1-2, is GAGVSQSPSNKVTEKGKDVELRCDPISGHTALYWYRQSLGQGLEFLIYFQGNSAPDKSGLPSDRFSAERTGGSVSTLTIQRTQQEDSAVYLCASSLAWKAAGYGYTFGSGTRLTVV.

This clonotype was picked up many times. This chain links TRBV6-2 or TRBV6-3 with TRBJ2-3, with 8 bases matching TRBD2. Per germline, CDR1 MNHEY and CDR2 SVGEGT. The ends lost 6 bases at V and 2 bases at J; junction bases unmatched: 7. CDR3 size: 15 residues. CDR3 loop: CASSTIGGATDTQYF. As DNA, the CDR3 is TGTGCCAGCAGCACGATCGGGGGGGCCACAGATACGCAGTATTTT.

This clonotype was found a few times. The chain recombines TRBV6-1 with TRBJ1-2; 9 nucleotides agree with TRBD1. V shed 2 bases and J 7 bases; nucleotides not matched to a gene: 5. This CDR3 contains 14 residues. Germline CDR1 reads MNHNS; CDR2 reads SASEGT. CDR3 nucleotide sequence: TGTGCCAGCAGTGAAACTGGACAGGGGTTTGGCTACACCTTC. Translating gives CASSETGQGFGYTF.

There are many counts of this clonotype. The chain couples TRBV6-1 to TRBJ1-5, with TRBD1 identical over 11 bases. Germline V gene lookup returns CDR1 MNHNS and CDR2 SASEGT. With V trimmed by 5 bases and J by 6 bases, 3 bases remained unmatched. This CDR3 is built from 14 residues. This chain's CDR3 is CASSPGQGVQPQHF. CDR3 nucleotides: TGTGCCAGCAGTCCGGGACAGGGGGTTCAGCCCCAGCATTTT.

This clonotype occurred many times. J is TRBJ1-5 and V is TRBV19, with D uncertain. This CDR3 has 13 residues. The V end lost 6 bases, the J end lost 2 bases, and 8 bases lay between the germline ends. Per germline, CDR1 LNHDA and CDR2 SQIVND (reference sequence). The CDR3 protein is CASRVEGNQPQHF. In DNA form, the CDR3 reads TGTGCCAGTAGGGTGGAGGGCAATCAGCCCCAGCATTTT.

This clonotype was counted ten times or more. The chain uses TRBV28 and TRBJ1-2, with a possible D match to TRBD1 (5 bases). The CDR3 extends over 13 amino acids. CDR1 MDHEN and CDR2 SYDVKM come from the germline V gene. V lost 3 bases and J lost 8, with 13 bases in between. For the CDR3, the DNA is TGTGCCAGCAGTTTGGGACGGGTATTGGGCTACACCTTC. Its protein is CASSLGRVLGYTF.

This clonotype was observed many times. The chain carries TRBV11-2 and TRBJ2-7, with a tentative D call TRBD2 (6 bases). The CDR3 totals 12 residues. Trimming pared 7 bases from V and 6 bases from J, leaving 13 bases between. Germline V gene sequence: CDR1 SGHAT, CDR2 FQNNGV. CDR3 sequence (DNA): TGTGCCAGCACCACGCGGGGTCTCGAGCAGTACTTC. Translating gives CASTTRGLEQYF.

In its sample, this clonotype was seen many times. The CDR3 does not close with the conserved phenylalanine or tryptophan, likely indicating a read error. The rearrangement uses TRBV12-3 or TRBV12-4 and TRBJ1-2; 8 bases are shared with TRBD1. This CDR3 contains 18 residues. Unmatched junction bases numbered 15, after V lost 6 bases and J lost 0 bases. CDR3 residues: CASSTTDRTGKANYGYTL. The CDR3 bases are TGTGCCAGCAGCACCACCGACCGGACAGGGAAGGCTAACTATGGCTACACCCTC.

This clonotype was seen at least ten times. This chain links TRBV6-1 with TRBJ1-1; TRBD1 is a possible D gene (5 bases). Between the trimmed V and J ends, which lost 5 bases and 1 base, there was a span of 17 bases. The V gene's germline CDR1 is MNHNS and CDR2 SASEGT. There are 16 residues in the CDR3. This CDR3 reads CASSPGFPTGNTEAFF. The CDR3 region has the DNA TGTGCCAGCAGTCCAGGCTTTCCTACAGGGAACACTGAAGCTTTCTTT.

The rearrangement joins TRBV6-2 or TRBV6-3 to TRBJ1-5, with 7 bases fitting TRBD1. Germline CDR1 MNHEY, CDR2 SVGEGT. V shed 7 bases, J shed 4 bases, and the junction held 4 bases outside the gene matches. The CDR3 extends over 13 amino acids. The CDR3 nucleotides read TGTGCCAGCAATCAGGGGGTGAATCAGCCCCAGCATTTT. It yields the protein CASNQGVNQPQHF.

This clonotype appeared many times. V usage is TRBV7-3 and J usage is TRBJ2-7, with TRBD1 matching 9 bases. The CDR3 consists of 17 residues. Trimming took 5 bases from V and 2 from J; bases not matched to a gene: 13. Germline CDR1 reads SGHTA; CDR2 reads FQGTGA. The CDR3 DNA sequence: TGTGCCAGCAGCCCATGGGCAGGGACAGGGCCTCCCTACGAGCAGTACTTC. Translation: CASSPWAGTGPPYEQYF.

This clonotype appeared many times. The chain employs TRBV4-3 and TRBJ1-1; tentative D call: TRBD1 (5 bases). The germline CDR1 and CDR2 sequences are LGHNA and YSLEER. CDR3 length: 17 amino acids. Trimming removed 0 bases at V and 0 bases at J, with 14 bases between. The CDR3 region has the DNA TGCGCCAGCAGCCAAGATCGAGGGATGGGGCTGAACACTGAAGCTTTCTTT. Amino acid sequence: CASSQDRGMGLNTEAFF.

This clonotype was counted at least ten times. The chain has TRBV12-3 or TRBV12-4 and TRBJ2-7; a weak D match, TRBD1 (6 bases). V lost 5 bases and J lost 6, with 20 bases in between. This CDR3 comprises 15 residues. CDR3 sequence (DNA): TGTGCCAGCAGTGCCCCCGACAGGTCCACATCCGAGCAGTACTTC. Its translation: CASSAPDRSTSEQYF.

This clonotype was recorded at least ten times. This chain connects TRBV18 to TRBJ1-1; maybe TRBD1 (6 bases). CDR3 length equals 14 residues. The V end lost 5 bases, the J end lost 7 bases, and 17 bases lay between the germline ends. Germline V gene lookup returns CDR1 KGHSH and CDR2 LQKENI. The CDR3 coding sequence is TGTGCCAGCTCAATGGGACGGGGGGCTGGTGAAGCTTTCTTT. It encodes CASSMGRGAGEAFF.

There are many counts of this clonotype. The genes are TRBV27 and TRBJ1-3; possibly TRBD1 for D (5 bases). CDR3 size: 15 residues. Looked up from germline, CDR1 is MNHEY and CDR2 is SMNVEV (reference sequence). V lost 7 bases and J lost 3, with 16 bases in between. CDR3 sequence: CASTNSGQGGNTIYF. In nucleotides, the CDR3 is TGTGCCAGCACCAACTCCGGGCAGGGTGGAAACACCATATATTTT.

In its sample, this clonotype was seen many times. CDR3 in amino acids: CSAMRQGPYEQYF. The CDR3 DNA reads as TGCAGTGCGATGAGACAGGGCCCCTACGAGCAGTACTTC. The chain couples TRBV20-1 to TRBJ2-7, with 7 bases identical to TRBD1. The CDR3 runs to 13 residues. The V segment lost 6 bases and the J segment 2 bases; nucleotides outside the gene matches: 7. From germline, CDR1 is DFQATT and CDR2 SNEGSKA (reference sequence).

This CDR3 reads CASTDRQSYGYTF. The CDR3 coding sequence is TGTGCCAGTACCGACAGGCAATCCTATGGCTACACCTTC. This sequence joins TRBV19 and TRBJ1-2, with D possibly TRBD1 on 6 matching bases. This CDR3 is built from 13 residues. The V end lost 7 bases, the J end lost 4 bases, and 13 bases lay between the germline ends. Germline values: CDR1 LNHDA, CDR2 SQIVND (reference sequence).

This clonotype was counted many times. The rearrangement joins TRBV6-2 or TRBV6-3 to TRBJ1-5; 8 bases fit TRBD1. This CDR3 has 18 residues. Germline V gene data show CDR1 as MNHEY and CDR2 as SVGEGT. After removal of 2 bases from V and 3 bases from J, the junction contained 12 bases not matched to a gene. Here the CDR3 DNA reads TGTGCCAGCAGTTACCTCCACCGCGGGACAGGATTCAATCAGCCCCAGCATTTT. It is translated as CASSYLHRGTGFNQPQHF.

Ten or more counts support this clonotype. The rearrangement links TRBV30 to TRBJ1-2, with TRBD1 as a possible D gene (5 bases). V lost 0 bases and J lost 8, with 13 bases in between. Per germline, CDR1 GTSNPN and CDR2 SVGIG (reference sequence). This CDR3 contains 13 residues. The CDR3 protein is CAWSVLGGDGYTF. Written as DNA, the CDR3 is TGTGCCTGGAGTGTACTAGGAGGGGACGGCTACACCTTC.

This clonotype was observed many times. This chain links TRBV6-5 with TRBJ1-3, with D uncertain. V lost 2 bases and J lost 4, with 21 bases in between. This CDR3 has 18 amino acids. In germline, CDR1 is MNHEY, CDR2 SVGAGI. The CDR3 loop is CASSYRLLLDGKGNTIYF. In nucleotides, the CDR3 is TGTGCCAGCAGTTACCGGCTTTTACTCGACGGTAAAGGAAACACCATATATTTT.

In this sample, this clonotype turned up many times. The chain uses TRBV28 and TRBJ1-5, with D possibly TRBD1 on 5 matching bases. V gave up 6 bases and J gave up 7 bases, with 19 bases separating them. Germline V lookup: CDR1 MDHEN, CDR2 SYDVKM. This CDR3 has 15 residues. Here the CDR3 DNA reads TGTGCCAGCAGCCCGCGGCAGGGCGGAGGACAGCCCCAGCATTTT. Its protein is CASSPRQGGGQPQHF.

This chain connects TRBV3-1 to TRBJ1-1, with TRBD1 matching over 10 bases. V shed 4 bases and J 5 bases; nucleotides not matched to a gene: 7. The CDR3 length is 15 residues. CDR1 is LGHDT, CDR2 YNNKEL, per germline (reference sequence). CDR3 sequence: CASSPGTGVWTEAFF. Written as DNA, the CDR3 is TGTGCCAGCAGCCCCGGGACAGGGGTTTGGACTGAAGCTTTCTTT.

This clonotype was observed at least ten times. The J gene is TRBJ2-2, the V gene TRBV3-1; TRBD2 matches at 12 bases. The length of the CDR3 is 18 residues. The V gene end was trimmed by 0 bases and the J gene end by 0 bases; junction bases not matched to a gene: 2. Germline CDR1 reads LGHDT; CDR2 reads YNNKEL (reference sequence). CDR3 in DNA: TGTGCCAGCAGCCAAGAAAGACTAGCGGGAGCGAACACCGGGGAGCTGTTTTTT. Encoded protein: CASSQERLAGANTGELFF. Filled out from reference TRBV3-1 and TRBJ2-2, the complete variable domain reads DTAVSQTPKYLVTQMGNDKSIKCEQNLGHDTMYWYKQDSKKFLKIMFSYNNKELIINETVPNRFSPKSPDKAHLNLHINSLELGDSAVYFCASSQERLAGANTGELFFGEGSRLTVL.